A selection of T cell receptor beta chains follows, all from one sample in a study of blood T cell repertoires in COVID-19. The assay was immunoSEQ multiplex PCR, and TCRdb's table has in-frame clones only and misses some. The repertoire has under 95,000 clones, approximately 86% of them found once; the top ten carry around a sixth. The specimen sequenced was peripheral blood. The receptors were sampled from a woman of 80 years or more with acute or convalescent COVID-19. CDR3s include the opening cysteine and the closing phenylalanine or tryptophan. Fields, in order: clone size, V gene, J gene, D gene, CDR3 protein, CDR3 DNA. A D gene is named only where the DNA matches it firmly. Size values are once, few and many counts, or a class for expanded clones, and some rows have none.

clone size: -
V gene: TRBV6-5
J gene: TRBJ1-1
D gene: -
CDR3 protein: CATHAGRSNTEAFF
CDR3 DNA: TGTGCCACTCACGCGGGACGGAGCAACACTGAAGCTTTCTTT

clone size: -
V gene: TRBV29-1
J gene: TRBJ1-1
D gene: -
CDR3 protein: CSVDDRRNTEAFF
CDR3 DNA: TGCAGCGTTGATGACAGGCGGAACACTGAAGCTTTCTTT

clone size: few
V gene: TRBV18
J gene: TRBJ1-6
D gene: -
CDR3 protein: CASQQGGHANSPLHF
CDR3 DNA: TGTGCCAGCCAACAGGGTGGGCATGCTAATTCACCCCTCCACTTT

clone size: -
V gene: TRBV3-1/TRBV3-2
J gene: TRBJ1-2
D gene: TRBD1
CDR3 protein: CASSLRTGRDYGYTF
CDR3 DNA: TGTGCCAGCAGCCTCCGGACAGGGAGGGACTATGGCTACACCTTC

clone size: -
V gene: TRBV10-2
J gene: TRBJ1-2
D gene: -
CDR3 protein: CASARGYNYGYTF
CDR3 DNA: TGCGCCAGCGCGAGAGGGTATAACTATGGCTACACCTTC

clone size: -
V gene: TRBV24-1
J gene: TRBJ2-3
D gene: -
CDR3 protein: CATSDFRGNWDTQYF
CDR3 DNA: TGTGCCACCAGTGATTTTAGGGGAAACTGGGATACGCAGTATTTT

clone size: -
V gene: TRBV5-1
J gene: TRBJ1-1
D gene: -
CDR3 protein: CASSLDQLNTEAFF
CDR3 DNA: TGCGCCAGCAGCTTGGATCAGTTGAACACTGAAGCTTTCTTT

clone size: -
V gene: TRBV5-6
J gene: TRBJ1-2
D gene: -
CDR3 protein: CASSLDNSLIYGYTF
CDR3 DNA: TGTGCCAGCAGCTTGGATAACAGTTTGATCTATGGCTACACCTTC

clone size: few
V gene: TRBV12-3/TRBV12-4
J gene: TRBJ1-1
D gene: -
CDR3 protein: CASSFTADTEAFF
CDR3 DNA: TGTGCCAGCAGTTTTACCGCGGACACTGAAGCTTTCTTT

clone size: -
V gene: TRBV4-2
J gene: TRBJ2-3
D gene: TRBD2
CDR3 protein: CASTEMEGGGAVDTQYF
CDR3 DNA: TGTGCCAGCACCGAAATGGAGGGCGGGGGGGCGGTAGATACGCAGTATTTT

clone size: -
V gene: TRBV6-5
J gene: TRBJ1-2
D gene: -
CDR3 protein: CASTANRNYGYTF
CDR3 DNA: TGTGCCAGCACCGCAAACCGGAACTATGGCTACACCTTC

clone size: -
V gene: TRBV29-1
J gene: TRBJ1-2
D gene: TRBD1
CDR3 protein: CSVGDSRNYGYTF
CDR3 DNA: TGCAGCGTTGGGGACAGCCGTAACTATGGCTACACCTTC

clone size: -
V gene: TRBV5-8
J gene: TRBJ1-1
D gene: -
CDR3 protein: CASSFRPRGMNTEAFF
CDR3 DNA: TGTGCCAGCAGCTTTAGGCCCAGGGGAATGAACACTGAAGCTTTCTTT

clone size: -
V gene: TRBV5-1
J gene: TRBJ1-6
D gene: TRBD1
CDR3 protein: CASSLGGTANSPLHF
CDR3 DNA: TGCGCCAGCAGCTTGGGTGGGACAGCTAATTCACCCCTCCACTTT

clone size: -
V gene: TRBV7-9
J gene: TRBJ2-1
D gene: TRBD1
CDR3 protein: CASSFRGPKYNEQFF
CDR3 DNA: TGTGCCAGCAGCTTCAGGGGGCCAAAGTACAATGAGCAGTTCTTC

clone size: once
V gene: TRBV11-2
J gene: TRBJ2-3
D gene: -
CDR3 protein: CASSFQAGTVSTDTQYF
CDR3 DNA: TGTGCCAGCAGCTTCCAGGCGGGAACTGTTAGCACAGATACGCAGTATTTT

clone size: -
V gene: TRBV6-5
J gene: TRBJ1-6
D gene: -
CDR3 protein: CASRQGGNSPLHF
CDR3 DNA: TGTGCCAGCAGGCAAGGGGGTAATTCACCCCTCCACTTT

clone size: -
V gene: TRBV28
J gene: TRBJ2-2
D gene: -
CDR3 protein: CASCAPGDTGELFF
CDR3 DNA: TGTGCCAGCTGCGCCCCGGGGGACACCGGGGAGCTGTTTTTT

clone size: once
V gene: TRBV14
J gene: TRBJ1-1
D gene: -
CDR3 protein: CASSQDWGVVDTEAFF
CDR3 DNA: TGTGCCAGCAGCCAAGATTGGGGGGTCGTGGACACTGAAGCTTTCTTT

clone size: once
V gene: TRBV5-1
J gene: TRBJ2-3
D gene: -
CDR3 protein: CASSLEAGGTDTQYF
CDR3 DNA: TGCGCCAGCAGCTTGGAAGCGGGTGGCACAGATACGCAGTATTTT

clone size: few
V gene: TRBV7-2
J gene: TRBJ1-2
D gene: -
CDR3 protein: CASSGTSYGYTF
CDR3 DNA: TGTGCCAGCAGCGGGACATCCTATGGCTACACCTTC

clone size: -
V gene: TRBV5-1
J gene: TRBJ1-1
D gene: -
CDR3 protein: CASSPPGRGYEAFF
CDR3 DNA: TGCGCCAGCAGCCCCCCCGGTCGGGGTTATGAAGCTTTCTTT

clone size: -
V gene: TRBV12-3/TRBV12-4
J gene: TRBJ2-1
D gene: -
CDR3 protein: CASSSVSYNEQFF
CDR3 DNA: TGTGCCAGCAGTTCCGTCTCGTACAATGAGCAGTTCTTC

clone size: once
V gene: TRBV11-3
J gene: TRBJ1-1
D gene: TRBD1
CDR3 protein: CASSLIPTGRAFF
CDR3 DNA: TGTGCCAGCAGCTTAATCCCGACAGGGAGGGCTTTCTTT

clone size: -
V gene: TRBV19
J gene: TRBJ2-3
D gene: -
CDR3 protein: CASSIGQGRGDTQYF
CDR3 DNA: TGTGCCAGTAGTATAGGTCAGGGCCGAGGAGATACGCAGTATTTT

clone size: -
V gene: TRBV5-4
J gene: TRBJ2-7
D gene: -
CDR3 protein: CASSDQQQGDPYEQYF
CDR3 DNA: TGTGCCAGCAGCGACCAACAACAGGGAGACCCCTACGAGCAGTACTTC

clone size: -
V gene: TRBV29-1
J gene: TRBJ2-3
D gene: TRBD1
CDR3 protein: CSVRDRGSTDTQYF
CDR3 DNA: TGCAGCGTCCGGGACAGGGGATCTACAGATACGCAGTATTTT

clone size: once
V gene: TRBV9
J gene: TRBJ2-7
D gene: -
CDR3 protein: CASSPRQTYYEQYF
CDR3 DNA: TGTGCCAGCAGCCCCCGACAGACCTACTACGAGCAGTACTTC

clone size: once
V gene: TRBV7-9
J gene: TRBJ1-6
D gene: -
CDR3 protein: CASSLWGTNSNSPLHF
CDR3 DNA: TGTGCCAGCAGCTTATGGGGGACTAACAGTAATTCACCCCTCCACTTT

clone size: -
V gene: TRBV7-9
J gene: TRBJ2-3
D gene: -
CDR3 protein: CASSLGPSGDTQYF
CDR3 DNA: TGTGCCAGCAGCTTAGGCCCCTCGGGAGATACGCAGTATTTT

clone size: -
V gene: TRBV28
J gene: TRBJ1-1
D gene: -
CDR3 protein: CASKPRGYTEAFF
CDR3 DNA: TGTGCCAGCAAACCGCGGGGGTACACTGAAGCTTTCTTT

clone size: -
V gene: TRBV5-5
J gene: TRBJ2-2
D gene: TRBD2
CDR3 protein: CASSDNFRLAGGKGELFF
CDR3 DNA: TGTGCCAGCAGCGATAATTTTCGGCTAGCGGGCGGAAAGGGGGAGCTGTTTTTT